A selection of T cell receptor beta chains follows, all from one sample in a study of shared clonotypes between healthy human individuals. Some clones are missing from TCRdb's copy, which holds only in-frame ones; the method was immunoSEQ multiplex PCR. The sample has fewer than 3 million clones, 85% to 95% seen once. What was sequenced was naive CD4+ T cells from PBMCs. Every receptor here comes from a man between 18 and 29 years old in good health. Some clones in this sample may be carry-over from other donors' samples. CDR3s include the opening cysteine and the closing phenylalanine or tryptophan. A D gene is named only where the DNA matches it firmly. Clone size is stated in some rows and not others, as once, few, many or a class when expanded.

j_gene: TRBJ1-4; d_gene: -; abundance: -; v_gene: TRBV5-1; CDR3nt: TGCGCCAGCAGCTTGGGAGCCGGGGAAACTAATGAAAAACTGTTTTTT; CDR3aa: CASSLGAGETNEKLFF
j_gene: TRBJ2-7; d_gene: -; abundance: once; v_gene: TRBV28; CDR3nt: TGTGCCAGCACCCCTAGGCCCCTGGGAGAGCAGTACTTC; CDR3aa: CASTPRPLGEQYF
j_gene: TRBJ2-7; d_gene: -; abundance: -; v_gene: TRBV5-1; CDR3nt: TGCGCCAGCAGCTTGGAGTCCGCCGCTTACGAGCAGTACTTC; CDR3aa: CASSLESAAYEQYF
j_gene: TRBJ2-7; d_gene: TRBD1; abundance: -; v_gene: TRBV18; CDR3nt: TGTGCCAGCTCACCACGCTATCCCGGACAGGGCCCCCACGAGCAGTACTTC; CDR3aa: CASSPRYPGQGPHEQYF
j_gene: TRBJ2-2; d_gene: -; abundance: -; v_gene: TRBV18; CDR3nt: TGTGCCAGCTCTGAGACTAGTTCTTATGATGGGACCGGGGAGCTGTTTTTT; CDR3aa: CASSETSSYDGTGELFF
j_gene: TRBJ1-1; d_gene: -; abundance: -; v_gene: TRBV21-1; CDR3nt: TGTGCCAGCAGTTCTAGGGACGGAATAACAAACACTGAAGCTTTCTTT; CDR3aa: CASSSRDGITNTEAFF
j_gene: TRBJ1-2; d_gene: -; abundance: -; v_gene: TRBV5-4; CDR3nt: TGTGCCAGCAGCGGACAAAGGGGTGCGGCTCACTATGGCTACACCTTC; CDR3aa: CASSGQRGAAHYGYTF
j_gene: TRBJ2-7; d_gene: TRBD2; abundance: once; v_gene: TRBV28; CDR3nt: TGTGCCAGCAATAGCGGGAGCCGCCCCTACGAGCAGTACTTC; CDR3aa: CASNSGSRPYEQYF
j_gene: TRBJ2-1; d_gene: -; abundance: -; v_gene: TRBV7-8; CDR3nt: TGTGCCAGCAGCTTACTCGATTATAGTAAAAGCTCCTACAATGAGCAGTTCTTC; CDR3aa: CASSLLDYSKSSYNEQFF
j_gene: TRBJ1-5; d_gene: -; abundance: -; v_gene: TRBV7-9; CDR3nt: TGTGCCAGCAGCCTGGACGGGGGCGGCAATCAGCCCCAGCATTTT; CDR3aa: CASSLDGGGNQPQHF
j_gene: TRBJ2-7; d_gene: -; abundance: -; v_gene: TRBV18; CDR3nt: TGTGCCAGCTCACCAGGGGGCCCCTACGAGCAGTACTTC; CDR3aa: CASSPGGPYEQYF
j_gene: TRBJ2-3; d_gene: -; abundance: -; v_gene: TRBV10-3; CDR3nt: TGTGCCACCGGGACCTTCACAGATACGCAGTATTTT; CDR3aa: CATGTFTDTQYF
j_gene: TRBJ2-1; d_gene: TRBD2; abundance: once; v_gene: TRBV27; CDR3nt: TGTGCCAGCAGTTTGGGACTAGCGGGAGGGCCTTTTCTCGGTGAGCAGTTCTTC; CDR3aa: CASSLGLAGGPFLGEQFF
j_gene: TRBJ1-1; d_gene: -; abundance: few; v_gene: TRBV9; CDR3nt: TGTGCCAGCAGCGTAGGGACGTCGAACACTGAAGCTTTCTTT; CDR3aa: CASSVGTSNTEAFF
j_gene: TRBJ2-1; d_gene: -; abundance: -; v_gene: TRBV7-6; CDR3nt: TGTGCCAGCAGCCAAGGGAGCGGGTTCTCCTACAATGAGCAGTTCTTC; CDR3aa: CASSQGSGFSYNEQFF
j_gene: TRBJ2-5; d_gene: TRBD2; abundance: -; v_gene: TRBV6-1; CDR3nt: TGTGCCAGCAGTGCCGGGACTAGGGTGTTAGAGACCCAGTACTTC; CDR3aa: CASSAGTRVLETQYF
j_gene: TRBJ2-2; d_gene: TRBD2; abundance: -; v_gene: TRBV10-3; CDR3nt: TGTGCCATCCGCGGTGCTAGCGGAGAAACCGGGGAGCTGTTTTTT; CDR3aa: CAIRGASGETGELFF
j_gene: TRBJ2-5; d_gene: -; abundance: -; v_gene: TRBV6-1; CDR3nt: TGTGCCAGCGACCCTACAGGGAGGGAGACCCAGTACTTC; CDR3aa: CASDPTGRETQYF
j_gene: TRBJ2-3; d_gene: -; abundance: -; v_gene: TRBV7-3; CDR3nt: TGTGCCAGCAGCTTATTAGGAGCGGGCACAGATACGCAGTATTTT; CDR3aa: CASSLLGAGTDTQYF
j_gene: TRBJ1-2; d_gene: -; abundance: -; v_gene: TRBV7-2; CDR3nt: TGTGCCAGCAGCTTACAGGCCAGGGCTAACTATGGCTACACCTTC; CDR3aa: CASSLQARANYGYTF
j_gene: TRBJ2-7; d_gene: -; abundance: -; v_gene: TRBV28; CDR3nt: TGTGCCAGCAGCCCCCCGGAACAGCTTCCCTACGAGCAGTACTTC; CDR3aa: CASSPPEQLPYEQYF
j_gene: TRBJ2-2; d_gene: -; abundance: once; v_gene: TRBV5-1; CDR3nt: TGCGCCAGCAGCTTGCCCCAGGGGAACACCGGGGAGCTGTTTTTT; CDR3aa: CASSLPQGNTGELFF
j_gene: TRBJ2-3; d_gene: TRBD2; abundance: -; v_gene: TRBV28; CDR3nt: TGTGCCAGCAAGACTGGGGGGGATTGGGGCTCAAGAGATACGCAGTATTTT; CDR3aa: CASKTGGDWGSRDTQYF